What follows are 3 T cell receptor beta chains derived from one specimen sequenced in a study of blood T cell repertoires in COVID-19. Profiling relied on immunoSEQ multiplex PCR, and the TCRdb table lists in-frame clones only, not all of them. The profile covers approximately 47,000 clones, with more than 70% appearing a single time and approximately 2% taken by the ten largest. The sequenced sample was peripheral blood. These receptors all stem from a woman in her fifties or sixties with acute or convalescent COVID-19.

The gene calls are TRBV7-9 and TRBJ2-3; tentatively, D is TRBD1 (6 bases). Trimming shortened V by 5 bases and J by 0 bases, and 15 bases separated the two germline ends. The CDR3 runs to 16 residues. Germline assignment: CDR1 SEHNR and CDR2 FQNEAQ (reference sequence). The CDR3, as DNA: TGTGCCAGCAGCCCCACCCCCGGGACAAGCACAGATACGCAGTATTTT. Its protein is CASSPTPGTSTDTQYF.

The V and J genes are TRBV19 and TRBJ2-1; 10 positions agree with TRBD1. The CDR3 is 15 residues long. CDR1 is LNHDA, CDR2 SQIVND, per germline (reference sequence). Trimming cost V 5 bases and J 6 bases; bases outside gene matches: 7. DNA of the CDR3: TGTGCCAGTAGTTCTCCGGGACAGGGGTTCAATGAGCAGTTCTTC. It encodes CASSSPGQGFNEQFF.

This chain links TRBV9 with TRBJ2-2; D call uncertain. CDR1 is SGDLS, CDR2 YYNGEE, per germline. The CDR3 runs 15 residues. Trimming removed 2 bases from V and 0 bases from J, with 8 bases in between. CDR3 residues: CASSVSPTNTGELFF. The CDR3, as DNA: TGTGCCAGCAGCGTGAGCCCTACGAACACCGGGGAGCTGTTTTTT.